The 19 T cell receptor beta chains below were found in one sample sequenced in a study of cytotoxic CD8 clonotypes in ibrutinib-treated CLL. Assay used: immunoSEQ multiplex PCR; TCRdb lists only in-frame clones, some missing. The sample records over 6,000 clones, around 79% being singletons. Sequencing was performed on PBMCs, taken before ibrutinib treatment. The source is a human donor with chronic lymphocytic leukemia.

CDR3 bases: TGCGCCAGCAGCCAAGATCGAGGCTCTGGGGCCAACGTCCTGACTTTC. The encoded protein is CASSQDRGSGANVLTF. V is TRBV4-3 and J is TRBJ2-6; D is unclear. The germline CDR1 and CDR2 sequences are LGHNA and YSLEER. CDR3 length equals 16 residues. Deletions cut 0 bases from V and 0 bases from J, with 6 bases between.

The chain recombines TRBV1 with TRBJ2-6; the table calls TRBD1, which could not be checked here. TRBV1 is reported as a pseudogene. The CDR3 is made up of 17 amino acids. The chain's CDR3 is CTSRRHCAQSRANVLTF. The CDR3 DNA sequence: TGCACCAGCAGAAGACATTGTGCACAAAGTCGGGCCAACGTCCTGACTTTC.

Here the CDR3 DNA reads TGTGCCAGCGGGGGTGTCAATTCACCCCTCCACTTT. This translates into CASGGVNSPLHF. V gene TRBV6-5 combines with J gene TRBJ1-6, with D possibly TRBD1 on 5 matching bases. The V gene's germline CDR1 is MNHEY and CDR2 SVGAGI. The CDR3 has 12 residues. The ends were cut back, 8 bases at V and 7 bases at J, with 9 bases in the middle.

This clone occurred a few times. The chain has TRBV6-5 and TRBJ1-3; unclear D gene. V lost 0 bases and J 4 bases, leaving 4 bases between the germline ends. The CDR3 covers 13 residues. Germline CDR1 is MNHEY and CDR2 is SVGAGI. The CDR3 nucleotides read TGTGCCAGCAGTTACTCAACCGGAAACACCATATATTTT. Its translation: CASSYSTGNTIYF.

The chain joins TRBV9 to TRBJ2-1; tentatively, D is TRBD2 (6 bases). Trimming left V 0 bases short and J 5 bases short, with 12 bases between. The CDR3 sequence is 15 residues long. The germline V gene encodes CDR1 SGDLS and CDR2 YYNGEE. The DNA for the CDR3 is TGTGCCAGCAGCGTAGGGGGCGGGACCCACAATGAGCAGTTCTTC. Translation: CASSVGGGTHNEQFF.

V and J are TRBV25-1 and TRBJ2-3; 7 positions agree with TRBD2. V lost 7 bases and J lost 8; bases outside the gene matches: 12. Germline CDR1 MGHDK, CDR2 SYGVNS. This CDR3 comprises 14 residues. CDR3 sequence (DNA): TGTGCCAGCACCCCTATCGCGGGAGCAGGTACGCAGTATTTT. It encodes CASTPIAGAGTQYF.

The V and J genes are TRBV5-1 and TRBJ2-1, with 9 nucleotides matching TRBD2. Germline V gives CDR1 SGHRS, CDR2 YFSETQ. V shed 1 base and J 3 bases; nucleotides not matched to a gene: 2. The CDR3 covers 15 residues. CDR3 nucleotides: TGCGCCAGCAGCTTGAAACTAGCGGGCTACAATGAGCAGTTCTTC. Its translation is CASSLKLAGYNEQFF.

The J gene is TRBJ1-4, the V gene TRBV30; the D gene is possibly TRBD1 (6 bases). Trimming stripped 0 bases from V and 0 bases from J, with 14 bases between. The germline gives CDR1 GTSNPN, CDR2 SVGIG (reference sequence). The CDR3 has 17 residues. CDR3 bases: TGTGCCTGGAGTGTCCCCGACAGACAGGCAACTAATGAAAAACTGTTTTTT. Translated, it gives CAWSVPDRQATNEKLFF.

The rearrangement uses TRBV6-6 and TRBJ1-2; D uncertain. Germline CDR1 and CDR2: MNHNY and SVGAGI (reference sequence). The CDR3 is 12 residues long. V was trimmed by 0 bases and J by 8 bases, leaving 7 bases between them. The CDR3 protein is CASSYSTGGYTF. DNA of the CDR3: TGTGCCAGCAGTTACTCGACGGGGGGCTACACCTTC.

The chain recombines TRBV29-1 with TRBJ1-1; D is possibly TRBD1 (6 bases). Trimming left V 4 bases short and J 5 bases short, with 14 bases between. In germline, CDR1 is SQVTM, CDR2 ANQGSEA. The CDR3 contains 13 residues. CDR3: CSVGLGGGTEAFF. The DNA for the CDR3 is TGCAGCGTTGGGTTGGGGGGCGGGACTGAAGCTTTCTTT.

The sample holds one count of this clone. The J gene is TRBJ1-5, the V gene TRBV11-3; D might be TRBD1 (5 bases). The CDR3 consists of 13 residues. The germline V gene has CDR1 SGHNT and CDR2 YENEEA. Deletions cut 4 bases from V and 7 bases from J, with 11 bases between. The CDR3 reads CASSSERGQPQHF. CDR3 DNA sequence: TGTGCCAGCAGCTCCGAACGGGGGCAGCCCCAGCATTTT.

The gene calls are TRBV7-9 and TRBJ1-2; 9 nucleotides agree with TRBD1. The CDR3 consists of 14 residues. The V segment lost 5 bases and the J segment 4 bases; nucleotides outside the gene matches: 5. Germline CDR1 is SEHNR and CDR2 is FQNEAQ (reference sequence). CDR3 sequence reads: CASSPGTGTYGYTF. The CDR3 DNA follows: TGTGCCAGCAGCCCCGGGACAGGGACCTATGGCTACACCTTC.

This clone was picked up a small number of times. The V and J genes are TRBV6-5 and TRBJ1-1; no clear D gene. Trimming cost V 3 bases and J 5 bases, with 16 bases left between them. This CDR3 spans 15 amino acids. Germline V gene data show CDR1 as MNHEY and CDR2 as SVGAGI. The CDR3 sequence: CASSYETTGGTEAFF. The CDR3 coding sequence is TGTGCCAGCAGTTATGAGACAACGGGCGGTACTGAAGCTTTCTTT.

The chain combines TRBV6-5 with TRBJ2-7, with unresolved D. The CDR3 totals 14 residues. Deletions cut 2 bases from V and 0 bases from J, with 8 bases between. CDR1 MNHEY and CDR2 SVGAGI come from the germline V gene. The CDR3 sequence: CASSYVESSYEQYF. For the CDR3, the DNA is TGTGCCAGCAGTTACGTCGAGAGCTCCTACGAGCAGTACTTC.

The count of this clone is one. This chain uses TRBV10-1 with TRBJ2-1, with TRBD1 identical over 7 bases. This CDR3 spans 14 amino acids. Looked up from germline, CDR1 is WNHNN and CDR2 is SYGVQD (reference sequence). Trimming at V came to 2 bases and at J to 4 bases, leaving 2 bases not matched to a gene. For the CDR3, the DNA is TGCGCCAGCAGTGAGGGCAGGGGGTACAATGAGCAGTTCTTC. As protein: CASSEGRGYNEQFF.

The chain couples TRBV6-1 to TRBJ1-2; D remains ambiguous. This CDR3 has 15 amino acids. Trimming removed 2 bases from V and 0 bases from J, with 10 bases in between. Germline V gives CDR1 MNHNS, CDR2 SASEGT. The CDR3 coding sequence is TGTGCCAGCAGTGAAACGATCCTCTCTAACTATGGCTACACCTTC. Amino acid sequence: CASSETILSNYGYTF.

This clone appeared a few times. V usage is TRBV4-2 and J usage is TRBJ2-7, with D hard to call. Germline V gene data show CDR1 as LGHNA and CDR2 as YNFKEQ. Deletions cut 2 bases from V and 5 bases from J, with 16 bases between. CDR3 length equals 15 residues. CDR3 DNA sequence: TGTGCCAGCAGCCAAAGCCCCCTAGGTCTGGACGAGCAGTACTTC. Protein: CASSQSPLGLDEQYF.

The genes are TRBV9 and TRBJ2-1, with TRBD2 identical over 7 bases. Germline V gives CDR1 SGDLS, CDR2 YYNGEE. The CDR3 runs 16 residues. Trimming took 4 bases from V and 8 from J; bases not matched to a gene: 15. CDR3 protein: CASSRQPGLPTHEQFF. CDR3 nucleotides: TGTGCCAGCAGCAGACAACCGGGACTACCTACGCATGAGCAGTTCTTC.

This rearrangement joins TRBV11-3 to TRBJ2-5; TRBD2 matches 9 bases. The CDR3 has 15 amino acids. Per germline, CDR1 SGHNT and CDR2 YENEEA. Trimming took 5 bases from V and 5 from J; bases not matched to a gene: 9. In DNA form, the CDR3 reads TGTGCCAGCAGCCCCCGGGTAGCGGGAGTTGAGACCCAGTACTTC. Its translation is CASSPRVAGVETQYF.